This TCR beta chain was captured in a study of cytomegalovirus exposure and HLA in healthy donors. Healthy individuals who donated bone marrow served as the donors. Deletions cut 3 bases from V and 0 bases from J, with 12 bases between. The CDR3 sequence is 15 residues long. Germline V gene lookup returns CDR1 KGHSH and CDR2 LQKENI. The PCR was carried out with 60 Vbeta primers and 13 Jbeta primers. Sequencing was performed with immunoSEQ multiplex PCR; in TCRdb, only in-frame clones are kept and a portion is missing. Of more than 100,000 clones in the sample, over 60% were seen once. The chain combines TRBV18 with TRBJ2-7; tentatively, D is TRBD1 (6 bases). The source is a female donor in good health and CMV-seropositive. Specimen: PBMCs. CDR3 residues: CASSPRQVLSYEQYF. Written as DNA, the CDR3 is TGTGCCAGCTCACCGAGACAGGTTCTCTCCTACGAGCAGTACTTC.